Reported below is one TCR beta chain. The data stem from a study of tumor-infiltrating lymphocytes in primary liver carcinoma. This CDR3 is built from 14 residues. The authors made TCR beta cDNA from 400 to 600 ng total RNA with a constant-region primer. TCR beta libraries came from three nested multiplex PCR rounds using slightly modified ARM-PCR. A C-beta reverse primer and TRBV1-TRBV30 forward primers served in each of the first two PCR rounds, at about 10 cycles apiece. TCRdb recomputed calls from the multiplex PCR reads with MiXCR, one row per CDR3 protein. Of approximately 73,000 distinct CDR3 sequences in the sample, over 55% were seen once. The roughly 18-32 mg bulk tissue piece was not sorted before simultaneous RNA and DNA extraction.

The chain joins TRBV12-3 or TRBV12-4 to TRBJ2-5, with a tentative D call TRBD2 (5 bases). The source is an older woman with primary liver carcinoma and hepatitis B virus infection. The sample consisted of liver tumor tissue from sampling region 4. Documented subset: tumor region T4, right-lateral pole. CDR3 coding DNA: TGTGTCAACAGTCCGTCTAACGGGAAAGAGACCCAGTACTTC. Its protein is CVNSPSNGKETQYF.